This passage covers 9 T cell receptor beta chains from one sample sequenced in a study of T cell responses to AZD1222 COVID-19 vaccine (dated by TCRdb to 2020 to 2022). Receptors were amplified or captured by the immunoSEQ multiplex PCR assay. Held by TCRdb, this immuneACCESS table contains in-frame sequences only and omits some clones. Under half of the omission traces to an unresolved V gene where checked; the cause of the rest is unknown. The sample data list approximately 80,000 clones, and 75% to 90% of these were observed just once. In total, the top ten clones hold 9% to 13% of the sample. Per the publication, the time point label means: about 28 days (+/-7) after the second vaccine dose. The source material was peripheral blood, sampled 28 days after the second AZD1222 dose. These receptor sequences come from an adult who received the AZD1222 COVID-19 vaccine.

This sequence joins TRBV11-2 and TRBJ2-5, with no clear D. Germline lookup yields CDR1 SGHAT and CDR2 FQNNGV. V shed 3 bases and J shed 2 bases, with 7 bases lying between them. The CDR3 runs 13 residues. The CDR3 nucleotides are TGTGCCAGCAGCTTGGGTCGTCAAGAGACCCAGTACTTC. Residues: CASSLGRQETQYF.

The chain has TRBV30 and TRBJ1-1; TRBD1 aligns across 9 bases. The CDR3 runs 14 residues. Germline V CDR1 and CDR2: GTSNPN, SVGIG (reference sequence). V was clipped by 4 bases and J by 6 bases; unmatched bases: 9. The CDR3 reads CAWTARDRVAEAFF. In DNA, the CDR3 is TGTGCCTGGACAGCGAGGGACAGGGTGGCTGAAGCTTTCTTT.

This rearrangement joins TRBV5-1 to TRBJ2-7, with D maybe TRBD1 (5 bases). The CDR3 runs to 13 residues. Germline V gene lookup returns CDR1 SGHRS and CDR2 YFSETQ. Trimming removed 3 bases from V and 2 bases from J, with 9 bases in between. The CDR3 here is CASSSGHTYEQYF. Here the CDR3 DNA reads TGCGCCAGCAGCTCAGGACATACCTACGAGCAGTACTTC.

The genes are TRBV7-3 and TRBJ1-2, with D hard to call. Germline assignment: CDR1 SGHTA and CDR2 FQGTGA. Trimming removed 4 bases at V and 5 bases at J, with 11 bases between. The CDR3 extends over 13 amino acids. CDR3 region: CASSSPLSYGYTF. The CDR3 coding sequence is TGTGCCAGCAGCTCTCCATTGTCGTATGGCTACACCTTC.

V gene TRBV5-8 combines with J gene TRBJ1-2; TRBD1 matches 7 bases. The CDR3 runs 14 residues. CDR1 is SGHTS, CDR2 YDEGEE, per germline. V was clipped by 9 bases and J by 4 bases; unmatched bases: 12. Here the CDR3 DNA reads TGTGCCACCAACCGCGACAGGGTTTTCTATGGCTACACCTTC. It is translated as CATNRDRVFYGYTF.

The CDR3 DNA sequence: TGTGCCAGCAGTGCGTGGGAGCTGAATGAGCAGTTCTTC. Its protein is CASSAWELNEQFF. V gene TRBV6-4 combines with J gene TRBJ2-1; D perhaps matches TRBD2 (5 bases). Trimming shortened V by 4 bases and J by 7 bases, and 11 bases separated the two germline ends. The germline CDR1 and CDR2 sequences are MRHNA and SNTAGT. The CDR3 is 13 amino acids.

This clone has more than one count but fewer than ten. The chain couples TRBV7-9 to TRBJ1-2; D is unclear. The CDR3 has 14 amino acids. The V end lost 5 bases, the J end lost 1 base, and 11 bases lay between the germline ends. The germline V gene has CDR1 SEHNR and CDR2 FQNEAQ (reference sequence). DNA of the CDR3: TGTGCCAGCAGCCCGGAGAGTTATAACTATGGCTACACCTTC. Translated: CASSPESYNYGYTF.

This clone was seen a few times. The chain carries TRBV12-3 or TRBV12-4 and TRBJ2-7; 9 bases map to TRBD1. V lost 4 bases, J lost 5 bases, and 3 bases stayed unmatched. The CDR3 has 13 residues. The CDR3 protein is CASSYGQGNEQYF. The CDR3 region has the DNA TGTGCCAGCAGTTATGGACAGGGGAACGAGCAGTACTTC.

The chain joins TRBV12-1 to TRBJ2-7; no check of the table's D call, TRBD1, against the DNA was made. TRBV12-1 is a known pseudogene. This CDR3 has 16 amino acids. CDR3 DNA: TGTGCCAGCAGCTTACGACATAATCAGGGAACCTACGAGCAGTACTTC. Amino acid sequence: CASSLRHNQGTYEQYF.